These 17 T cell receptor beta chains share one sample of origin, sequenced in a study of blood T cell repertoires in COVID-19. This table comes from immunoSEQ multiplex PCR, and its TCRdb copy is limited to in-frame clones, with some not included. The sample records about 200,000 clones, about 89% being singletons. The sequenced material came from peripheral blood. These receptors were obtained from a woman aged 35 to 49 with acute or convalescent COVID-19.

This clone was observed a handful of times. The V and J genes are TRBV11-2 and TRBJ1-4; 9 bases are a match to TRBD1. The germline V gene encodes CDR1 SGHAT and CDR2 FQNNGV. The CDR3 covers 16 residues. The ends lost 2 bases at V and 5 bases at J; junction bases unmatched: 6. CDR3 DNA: TGTGCCAGCAGCTTAAGGTCGGGGACAGGGAATGAAAAACTGTTTTTT. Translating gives CASSLRSGTGNEKLFF.

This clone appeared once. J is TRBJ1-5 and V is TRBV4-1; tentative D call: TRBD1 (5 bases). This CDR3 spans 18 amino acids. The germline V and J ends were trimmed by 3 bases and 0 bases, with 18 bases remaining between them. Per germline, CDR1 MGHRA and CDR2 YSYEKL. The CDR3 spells CASSHASGRGDSNQPQHF. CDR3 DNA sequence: TGCGCCAGCAGCCATGCAAGCGGACGGGGGGATAGCAATCAGCCCCAGCATTTT.

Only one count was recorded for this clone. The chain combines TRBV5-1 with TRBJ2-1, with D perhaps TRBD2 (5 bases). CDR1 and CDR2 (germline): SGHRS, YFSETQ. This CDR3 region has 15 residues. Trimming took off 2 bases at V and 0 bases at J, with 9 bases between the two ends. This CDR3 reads CASSFTGSSYNEQFF. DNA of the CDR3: TGCGCCAGCAGCTTTACGGGGAGCTCCTACAATGAGCAGTTCTTC.

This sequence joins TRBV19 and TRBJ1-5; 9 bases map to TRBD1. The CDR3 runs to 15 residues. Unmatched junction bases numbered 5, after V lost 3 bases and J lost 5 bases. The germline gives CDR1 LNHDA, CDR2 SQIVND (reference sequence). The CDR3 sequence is CASSIGTGYDQPQHF. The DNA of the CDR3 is TGTGCCAGTAGTATCGGGACAGGGTATGATCAGCCCCAGCATTTT.

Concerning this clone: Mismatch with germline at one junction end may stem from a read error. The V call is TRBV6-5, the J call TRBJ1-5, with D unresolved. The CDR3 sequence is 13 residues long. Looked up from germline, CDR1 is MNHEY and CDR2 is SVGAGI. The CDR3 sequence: CASSFSSSQPQHF. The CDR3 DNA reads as TGTGCCAGCAGTTTTAGCAGCAGTCAGCCCCAGCATTTT.

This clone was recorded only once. CDR3 region: CASSLESSGGTDTQYF. As DNA, the CDR3 is TGTGCCAGCAGCTTAGAGTCTAGCGGGGGCACAGATACGCAGTATTTT. This chain joins TRBV13 and TRBJ2-3, with TRBD2 matching 9 bases. V was pared by 1 base and J by 1 base, with 3 bases of the junction left unmatched. The CDR3 consists of 16 residues. The germline V gene has CDR1 PRHDT and CDR2 FYEKMQ (reference sequence).

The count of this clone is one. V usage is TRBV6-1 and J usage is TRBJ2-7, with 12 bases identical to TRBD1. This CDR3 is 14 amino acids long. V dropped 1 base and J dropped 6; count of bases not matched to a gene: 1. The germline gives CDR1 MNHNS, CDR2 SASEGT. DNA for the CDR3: TGTGCCAGCAGTGAAGGGGACAGGGGGCTCGAGCAGTACGTC. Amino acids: CASSEGDRGLEQYV.

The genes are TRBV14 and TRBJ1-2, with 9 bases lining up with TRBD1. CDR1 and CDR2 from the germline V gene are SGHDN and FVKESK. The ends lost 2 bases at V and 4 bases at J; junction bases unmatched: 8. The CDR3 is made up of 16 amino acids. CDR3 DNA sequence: TGTGCCAGCAGCCAATCACACAGGGGGCAGGGCTATGGCTACACCTTC. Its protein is CASSQSHRGQGYGYTF.

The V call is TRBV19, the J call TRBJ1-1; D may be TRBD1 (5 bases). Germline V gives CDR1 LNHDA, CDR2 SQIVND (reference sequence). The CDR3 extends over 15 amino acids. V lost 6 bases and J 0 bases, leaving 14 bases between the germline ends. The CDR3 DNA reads TGTGCCAGTAGCGACTTCAGGGCGTTGAACACTGAAGCTTTCTTT. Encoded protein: CASSDFRALNTEAFF.

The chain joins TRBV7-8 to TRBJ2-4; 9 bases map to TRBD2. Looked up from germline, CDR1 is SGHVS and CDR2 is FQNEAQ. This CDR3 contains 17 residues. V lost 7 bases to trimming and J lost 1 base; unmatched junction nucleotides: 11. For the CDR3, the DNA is TGTGCCAGCACCCCGGGGGGCGGGGGGGCCGCCAAAAACATTCAGTACTTC. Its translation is CASTPGGGGAAKNIQYF.

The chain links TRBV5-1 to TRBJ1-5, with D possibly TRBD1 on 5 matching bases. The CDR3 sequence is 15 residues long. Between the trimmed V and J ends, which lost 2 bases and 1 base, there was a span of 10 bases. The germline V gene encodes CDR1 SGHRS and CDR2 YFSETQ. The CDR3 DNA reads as TGCGCCAGCAGCTTCGGGGGGGAGAGCAATCAGCCCCAGCATTTT. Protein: CASSFGGESNQPQHF.

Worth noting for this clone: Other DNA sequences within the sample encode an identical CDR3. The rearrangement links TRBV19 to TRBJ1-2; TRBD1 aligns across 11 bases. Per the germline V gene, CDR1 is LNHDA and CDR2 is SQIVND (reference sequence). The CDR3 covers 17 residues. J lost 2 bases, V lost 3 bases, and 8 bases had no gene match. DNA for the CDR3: TGTGCCAGTAGTATCGGACAGGGGGCCGTACGGAACTATGGCTACACCTTC. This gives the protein CASSIGQGAVRNYGYTF. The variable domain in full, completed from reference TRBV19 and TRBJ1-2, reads DGGITQSPKYLFRKEGQNVTLSCEQNLNHDAMYWYRQDPGQGLRLIYYSQIVNDFQKGDIAEGYSVSREKKESFPLTVTSAQKNPTAFYLCASSIGQGAVRNYGYTFGSGTRLTVV.

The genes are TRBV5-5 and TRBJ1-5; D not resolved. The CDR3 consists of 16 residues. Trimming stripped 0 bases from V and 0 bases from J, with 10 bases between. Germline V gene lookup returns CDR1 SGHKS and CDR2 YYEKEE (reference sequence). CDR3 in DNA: TGTGCCAGCAGCTTGGGCGCCGGGAATAGCAATCAGCCCCAGCATTTT. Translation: CASSLGAGNSNQPQHF. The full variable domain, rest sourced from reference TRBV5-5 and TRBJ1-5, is DAGVTQSPTHLIKTRGQQVTLRCSPISGHKSVSWYQQVLGQGPQFIFQYYEKEERGRGNFPDRFSARQFPNYSSELNVNALLLGDSALYLCASSLGAGNSNQPQHFGDGTRLSIL.

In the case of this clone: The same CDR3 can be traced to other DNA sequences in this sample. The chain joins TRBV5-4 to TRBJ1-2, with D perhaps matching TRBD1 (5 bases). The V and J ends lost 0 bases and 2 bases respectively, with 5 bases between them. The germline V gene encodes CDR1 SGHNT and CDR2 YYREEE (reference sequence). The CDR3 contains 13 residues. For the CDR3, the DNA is TGTGCCAGCAGCTTGGCAGGGAACTATGGCTACACCTTC. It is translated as CASSLAGNYGYTF.

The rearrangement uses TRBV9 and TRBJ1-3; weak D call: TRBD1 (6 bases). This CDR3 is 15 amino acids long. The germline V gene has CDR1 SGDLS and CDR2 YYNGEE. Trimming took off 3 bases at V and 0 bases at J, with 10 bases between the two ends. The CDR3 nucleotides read TGTGCCAGCAGCGCAACAGGGCTCTCTGGAAACACCATATATTTT. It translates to CASSATGLSGNTIYF.

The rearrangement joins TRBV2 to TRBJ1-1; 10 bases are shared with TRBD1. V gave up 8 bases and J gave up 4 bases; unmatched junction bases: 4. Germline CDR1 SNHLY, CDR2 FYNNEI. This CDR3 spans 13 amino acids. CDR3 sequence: CASRTGGFTEAFF. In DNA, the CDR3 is TGTGCCAGCCGGACAGGGGGGTTCACTGAAGCTTTCTTT.

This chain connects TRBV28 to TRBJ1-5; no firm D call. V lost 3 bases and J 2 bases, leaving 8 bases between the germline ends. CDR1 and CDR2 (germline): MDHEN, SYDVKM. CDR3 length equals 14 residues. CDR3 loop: CASSFAGGNQPQHF. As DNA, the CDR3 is TGTGCCAGCAGTTTCGCCGGGGGCAATCAGCCCCAGCATTTT. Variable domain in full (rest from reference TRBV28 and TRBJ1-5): DVKVTQSSRYLVKRTGEKVFLECVQDMDHENMFWYRQDPGLGLRLIYFSYDVKMKEKGDIPEGYSVSREKKERFSLILESASTNQTSMYLCASSFAGGNQPQHFGDGTRLSIL.